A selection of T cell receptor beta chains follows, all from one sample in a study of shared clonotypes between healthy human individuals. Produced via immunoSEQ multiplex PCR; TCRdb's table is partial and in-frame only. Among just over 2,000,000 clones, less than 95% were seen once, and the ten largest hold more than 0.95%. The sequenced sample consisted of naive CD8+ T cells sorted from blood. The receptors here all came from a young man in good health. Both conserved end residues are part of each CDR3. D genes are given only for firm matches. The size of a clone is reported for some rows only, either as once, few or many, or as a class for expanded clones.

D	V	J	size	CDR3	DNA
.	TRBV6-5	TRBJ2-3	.	CASSYGENTDTQYF	TGTGCCAGCAGTTACGGGGAAAACACAGATACGCAGTATTTT
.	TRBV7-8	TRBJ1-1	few	CASSLGGMNTEAFF	TGTGCCAGCAGCTTAGGGGGCATGAACACTGAAGCTTTCTTT
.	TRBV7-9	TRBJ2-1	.	CASSPEGGEQFF	TGTGCCAGCAGCCCAGAGGGGGGTGAGCAGTTCTTC
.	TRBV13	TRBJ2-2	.	CASSPQMAGELFF	TGTGCCAGCAGCCCACAGATGGCCGGGGAGCTGTTTTTT
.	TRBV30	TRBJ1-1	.	CAWISGATEAFF	TGTGCCTGGATTTCGGGAGCCACTGAAGCTTTCTTT
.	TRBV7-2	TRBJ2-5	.	CASSSFRGAPETQYF	TGTGCCAGCAGCTCATTCAGGGGGGCCCCAGAGACCCAGTACTTC
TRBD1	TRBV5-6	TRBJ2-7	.	CASSLPRQGSYEQYF	TGTGCCAGCAGCCTCCCCCGACAGGGCTCCTACGAGCAGTACTTC
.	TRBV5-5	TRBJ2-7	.	CASSHSSSYEQYF	TGTGCCAGCAGCCACAGTAGCTCCTACGAGCAGTACTTC
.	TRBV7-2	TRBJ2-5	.	CASSFTHSQETQYF	TGTGCCAGCAGCTTTACCCACAGCCAAGAGACCCAGTACTTC
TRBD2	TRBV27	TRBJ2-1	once	CASSSFAGTNNEQFF	TGTGCCAGCAGTTCTTTCGCCGGGACTAACAATGAGCAGTTCTTC
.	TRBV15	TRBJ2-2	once	CATSPVPGELFF	TGTGCCACCAGCCCCGTCCCAGGGGAGCTGTTTTTT
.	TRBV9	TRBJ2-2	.	CASSAQGVGLFF	TGTGCCAGCAGCGCTCAGGGTGTAGGGCTGTTTTTT
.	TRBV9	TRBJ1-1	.	CASSVSGEGTEAFF	TGTGCCAGCAGCGTCAGTGGGGAGGGCACTGAAGCTTTCTTT
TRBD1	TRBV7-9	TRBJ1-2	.	CAIYRDRLLPYGYTF	TGTGCCATATACCGGGACAGACTTCTTCCCTATGGCTACACCTTC
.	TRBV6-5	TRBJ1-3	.	CASGRLRAGNTIYF	TGTGCCAGCGGACGCCTCAGAGCTGGAAACACCATATATTTT
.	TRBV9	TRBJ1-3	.	CASSTQSSGNTIYF	TGTGCCAGCAGCACTCAGAGCTCTGGAAACACCATATATTTT
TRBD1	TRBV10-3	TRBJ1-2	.	CAIREQGPINYGYTF	TGTGCCATCAGAGAACAGGGGCCCATAAACTATGGCTACACCTTC
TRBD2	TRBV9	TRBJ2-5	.	CASSDGTSGTETQYF	TGTGCCAGCAGCGACGGGACTAGCGGGACAGAGACCCAGTACTTC
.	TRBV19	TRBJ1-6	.	CASSIAQGYNSPLHF	TGTGCCAGTAGTATAGCACAGGGCTATAATTCACCCCTCCACTTT
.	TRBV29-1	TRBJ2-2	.	CSVEQGLSTGELFF	TGCAGCGTGGAGCAGGGGCTGAGCACCGGGGAGCTGTTTTTT
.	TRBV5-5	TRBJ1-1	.	CASSSGWLGLNTEAFF	TGTGCCAGCAGTTCAGGGTGGCTGGGACTGAACACTGAAGCTTTCTTT
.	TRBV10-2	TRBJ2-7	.	CASSDGLGGSYEQYF	TGCGCCAGCAGTGATGGTCTAGGAGGCTCCTACGAGCAGTACTTC
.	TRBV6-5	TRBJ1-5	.	CASSYGGSNQPQHF	TGTGCCAGCAGTTATGGGGGTAGCAATCAGCCCCAGCATTTT
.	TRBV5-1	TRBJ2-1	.	CASSLAIIGRAPNEQFF	TGCGCCAGCAGCTTGGCCATCATAGGGCGTGCCCCCAATGAGCAGTTCTTC
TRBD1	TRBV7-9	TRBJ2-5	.	CASSPRTGGEETQYF	TGTGCCAGCAGTCCGAGGACAGGGGGGGAAGAGACCCAGTACTTC
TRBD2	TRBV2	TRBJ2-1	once	CASSSRLAAYNEQFF	TGTGCCAGCAGCAGTCGACTAGCGGCGTACAATGAGCAGTTCTTC
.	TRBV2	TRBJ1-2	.	CASTLRGANYGYTF	TGTGCCAGCACTCTGAGGGGAGCTAACTATGGCTACACCTTC
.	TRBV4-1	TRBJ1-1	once	CASSQGPGVNTEAFF	TGCGCCAGCAGCCAAGGTCCAGGGGTGAACACTGAAGCTTTCTTT
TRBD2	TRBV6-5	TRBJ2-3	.	CASGSGVSTDTQYF	TGTGCCAGCGGTAGCGGGGTTAGCACAGATACGCAGTATTTT
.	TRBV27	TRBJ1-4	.	CASFYSYIPTNEKLFF	TGTGCCAGCTTTTACTCTTACATCCCAACTAATGAAAAACTGTTTTTT
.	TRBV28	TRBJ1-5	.	CASSQPQGFNQPQHF	TGTGCCAGCAGTCAACCGCAGGGTTTCAATCAGCCCCAGCATTTT
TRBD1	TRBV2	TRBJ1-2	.	CASSPGTGREGYTF	TGTGCCAGCAGTCCCGGGACAGGGCGGGAGGGCTACACCTTC
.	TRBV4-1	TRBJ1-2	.	CASSQVEGNYGYTF	TGCGCCAGCAGCCAAGTAGAAGGGAACTATGGCTACACCTTC
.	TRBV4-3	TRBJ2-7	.	CASSQDFEDEQYF	TGCGCCAGCAGCCAAGATTTTGAGGACGAGCAGTACTTC
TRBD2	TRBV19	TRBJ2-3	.	CASSAELAGVTDTQYF	TGTGCCAGTAGTGCAGAACTAGCGGGAGTGACAGATACGCAGTATTTT
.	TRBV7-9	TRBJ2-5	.	CASSLVTLQETQYF	TGTGCCAGCAGCTTAGTGACACTGCAAGAGACCCAGTACTTC
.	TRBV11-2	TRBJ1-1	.	CASSLYDEAFF	TGTGCCAGCAGCTTATACGATGAAGCTTTCTTT
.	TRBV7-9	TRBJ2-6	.	CASSLDESSGANVLTF	TGTGCCAGCAGCCTGGACGAAAGCTCTGGGGCCAACGTCCTGACTTTC
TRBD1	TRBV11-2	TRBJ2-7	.	CASSRQGYEQYF	TGTGCCAGCAGCCGACAGGGCTACGAGCAGTACTTC
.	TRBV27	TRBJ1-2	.	CASSLGLPGHGHYGYTF	TGTGCCAGCAGTTTGGGTCTTCCGGGACACGGACATTATGGCTACACCTTC
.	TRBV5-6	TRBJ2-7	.	CASSYNFLSYEQYF	TGTGCCAGCAGCTACAACTTCTTATCCTACGAGCAGTACTTC
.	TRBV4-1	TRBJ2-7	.	CASSQMTPRDEQYF	TGCGCCAGCAGCCAAATGACTCCTCGAGACGAGCAGTACTTC
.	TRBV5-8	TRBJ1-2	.	CASELGPTHPYGYTF	TGTGCCAGCGAGTTGGGCCCGACACACCCCTATGGCTACACCTTC
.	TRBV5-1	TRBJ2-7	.	CASGGDYSYEQYF	TGCGCCAGCGGGGGCGACTATTCCTACGAGCAGTACTTC
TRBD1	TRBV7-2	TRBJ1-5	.	CASSLTRGLNEPQHF	TGTGCCAGCAGCTTGACCAGGGGGTTAAATGAGCCCCAGCATTTT
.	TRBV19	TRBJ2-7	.	CASTGPYYEQYF	TGTGCCAGCACCGGGCCCTACTACGAGCAGTACTTC
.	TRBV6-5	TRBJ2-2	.	CASSLGNTGELFF	TGTGCCAGCAGTTTGGGTAACACCGGGGAGCTGTTTTTT
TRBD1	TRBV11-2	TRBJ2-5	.	CASSPGGRQETQYF	TGTGCCAGCAGCCCAGGGGGCCGCCAAGAGACCCAGTACTTC